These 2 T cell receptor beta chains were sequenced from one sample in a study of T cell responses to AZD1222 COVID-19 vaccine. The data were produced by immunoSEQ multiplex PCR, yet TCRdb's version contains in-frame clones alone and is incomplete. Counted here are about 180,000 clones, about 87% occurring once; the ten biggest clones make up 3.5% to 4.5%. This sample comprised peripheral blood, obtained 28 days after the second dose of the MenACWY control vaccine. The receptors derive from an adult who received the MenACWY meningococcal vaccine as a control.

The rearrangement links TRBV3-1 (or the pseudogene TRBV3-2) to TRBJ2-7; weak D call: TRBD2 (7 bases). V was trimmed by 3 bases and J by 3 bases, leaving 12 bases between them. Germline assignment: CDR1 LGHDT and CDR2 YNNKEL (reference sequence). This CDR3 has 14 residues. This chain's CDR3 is CASSQEGGVYEQYF. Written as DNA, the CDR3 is TGTGCCAGCAGCCAGGAGGGGGGGGTCTACGAGCAGTACTTC.

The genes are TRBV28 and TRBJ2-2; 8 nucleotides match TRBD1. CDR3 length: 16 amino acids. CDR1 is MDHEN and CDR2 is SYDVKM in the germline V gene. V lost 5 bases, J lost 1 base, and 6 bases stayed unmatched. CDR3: CASSAQGAQNTGELFF. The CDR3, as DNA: TGTGCCAGCAGTGCTCAGGGGGCGCAGAACACCGGGGAGCTGTTTTTT.